This entry describes one TCR beta chain. Sequencing was performed with immunoSEQ multiplex PCR; in TCRdb, only in-frame clones are kept and a portion is missing. The table shows roughly 250,000 clones, with around 89% occurring only once. Participants were aged roughly 18 to 90 years, lived in around 22 US areas, and enrolled virtually. Clinical history as reported by participants underpinned cohort assignment. The germline V gene has CDR1 KGHSH and CDR2 LQKENI. J lost 6 bases, V lost 2 bases, and 16 bases had no gene match. The length of the CDR3 is 17 residues. The sample is drawn from a study of blood T cell repertoires in COVID-19.

This chain links TRBV18 with TRBJ2-7; 7 bases match TRBD2. The TCR originated in a woman in her thirties or forties with acute COVID-19. Material: PBMCs or T cells enriched from blood (not recorded which). The CDR3 nucleotides read TGTGCCAGCTCACCATCCTCCGGACTAGGCATTAGTGGCGAGCAGTACTTC. Translating it yields CASSPSSGLGISGEQYF.